Here is one T cell receptor (beta chain) with its context. These data come from a study of control samples from healthy donors and cancer patients. V lost 7 bases and J lost 4, with 19 bases in between. The CDR3 sequence is 15 residues long. Germline V gene sequence: CDR1 MNHEY, CDR2 SVGAGI. This table comes from immunoSEQ multiplex PCR, and its TCRdb copy is limited to in-frame clones, with some not included. Of some 160,000 clones detected, 94% appear once; the ten largest clones hold 8.5%. The sample taken for sequencing was blood. The TCR sequence derives from a middle-aged woman in good health. The chain employs TRBV6-5 and TRBJ1-1; D is possibly TRBD1 (6 bases). CDR3 nucleotide sequence: TGTGCCAGCACCCTACAGGGACGTAGTGGCACTGAAGCTTTCTTT. This translates into CASTLQGRSGTEAFF.